These 18 T cell receptor beta chains originate from one sample sequenced in a study of blood T cells in healthy people across ages. With a J-beta primer mix and a sample-barcoded 5' primer, a second PCR ran about 6 to 11 cycles. TCRdb recomputed calls from the 5' RACE reads with MiXCR, one row per CDR3 protein. The sample contains 2 million or so distinct CDR3 sequences, roughly 49% of which appear only once. Source material: blood. The receptor source for this set is a woman aged 40 to 50 in good health.

The V and J genes are TRBV29-1 and TRBJ2-3; TRBD2 aligns across 8 bases. V trimming: 3 bases; J trimming: 4 bases; junction bases outside the gene matches: 12. CDR1 and CDR2 (germline): SQVTM, ANQGSEA. This CDR3 contains 16 residues. The CDR3 is CSVDTRSGGFADTQYF. The CDR3 DNA follows: TGCAGCGTTGATACTCGGAGCGGGGGTTTTGCAGATACGCAGTATTTT.

The chain links TRBV4-1 to TRBJ2-4; D remains unclear. The CDR3 sequence is 14 residues long. The germline V gene encodes CDR1 MGHRA and CDR2 YSYEKL. The V end was cut by 1 base, the J end by 0 bases, with 4 bases between. CDR3 sequence (DNA): TGCGCCAGCAGCCAAGCCGAAGCCAAAAACATTCAGTACTTC. As protein: CASSQAEAKNIQYF.

This clonotype appeared a few times. This sequence joins TRBV29-1 and TRBJ2-5; perhaps TRBD1 as D (6 bases). The CDR3 has 12 residues. The germline gives CDR1 SQVTM, CDR2 ANQGSEA. Trimming stripped 5 bases from V and 4 bases from J, with 11 bases between. The CDR3 DNA sequence: TGCAGCGTTTCCAGGGGTTCAGAGACCCAGTACTTC. Its protein is CSVSRGSETQYF. Looking up the rest from reference TRBV29-1 and TRBJ2-5 gives the full variable domain: SAVISQKPSRDICQRGTSLTIQCQVDSQVTMMFWYRQQPGQSLTLIATANQGSEATYESGFVIDKFPISRPNLTFSTLTVSNMSPEDSSIYLCSVSRGSETQYFGPGTRLLVL.

This clonotype was observed once. The V and J genes are TRBV14 and TRBJ1-2, with D maybe TRBD1 (5 bases). The germline gives CDR1 SGHDN, CDR2 FVKESK. This CDR3 contains 14 residues. V was cut by 0 bases and J by 7 bases, with 12 bases left in between. The CDR3 reads CASSQEGIRAGYTF. CDR3 bases: TGTGCCAGCAGCCAAGAAGGGATCAGGGCTGGCTACACCTTC.

This chain joins TRBV6-5 and TRBJ2-7; D gene ambiguous. The CDR3 contains 15 residues. V lost 0 bases, J lost 3 bases, and 12 bases lay in between. Germline lookup yields CDR1 MNHEY and CDR2 SVGAGI. CDR3 sequence: CASSYSKAALYEQYF. As DNA, the CDR3 is TGTGCCAGCAGTTACTCGAAGGCCGCCCTCTACGAGCAGTACTTC.

This clonotype is a singleton in its sample. The chain has TRBV6-6 and TRBJ2-3, with unresolved D. V gave up 7 bases and J gave up 6 bases, with 14 bases separating them. The CDR3 has 13 amino acids. Germline V lookup: CDR1 MNHNY, CDR2 SVGAGI (reference sequence). The CDR3 here is CASNLDLRDTQYF. The CDR3 bases are TGTGCCAGCAACCTGGACCTTAGGGATACGCAGTATTTT.

The rearrangement uses TRBV4-3 and TRBJ2-7; the D gene is possibly TRBD2 (5 bases). V gave up 1 base and J gave up 7 bases, with 23 bases separating them. The CDR3 runs 17 residues. The germline V gene has CDR1 LGHNA and CDR2 YSLEER. CDR3: CASSQGHGVEIPIEQYF. The DNA for the CDR3 is TGCGCCAGCAGCCAAGGACACGGGGTAGAAATTCCTATTGAGCAGTACTTC.

The chain couples TRBV5-1 to TRBJ2-1; 8 positions match TRBD2. Looked up from germline, CDR1 is SGHRS and CDR2 is YFSETQ. With V trimmed by 0 bases and J by 6 bases, 8 bases remained unmatched. The CDR3 sequence is 16 residues long. The CDR3 region has the DNA TGCGCCAGCAGCTTGGAACCAGCGGGGGTCTGCAATGAGCAGTTCTTC. This encodes CASSLEPAGVCNEQFF.

This clonotype came up a few times. V is TRBV2 and J is TRBJ2-5, with D hard to call. The CDR3 extends over 11 amino acids. The V gene's germline CDR1 is SNHLY and CDR2 FYNNEI. Trimming left V 9 bases short and J 2 bases short, with 7 bases between. The CDR3 bases are TGTGCCAGGCAGGAACAAGAGACCCAGTACTTC. As protein: CARQEQETQYF.

This chain links TRBV4-3 with TRBJ1-6, with a tentative D call TRBD1 (5 bases). This CDR3 has 18 amino acids. V gave up 1 base and J gave up 1 base, with 14 bases separating them. Germline assignment: CDR1 LGHNA and CDR2 YSLEER. The CDR3 reads CASSQAQGRISYNSPLHF. The DNA of the CDR3 is TGCGCCAGCAGCCAAGCTCAGGGAAGGATTTCCTATAATTCACCCCTCCACTTT.

This clonotype was detected once. The chain links TRBV4-1 to TRBJ2-1, with TRBD2 matching 9 bases. The CDR3 is made up of 15 amino acids. V shed 1 base and J 5 bases; nucleotides not matched to a gene: 3. Germline CDR1 MGHRA, CDR2 YSYEKL. The CDR3 sequence is CASSQVQRGDNEQFF. The DNA of the CDR3 is TGCGCCAGCAGCCAAGTGCAGCGGGGGGACAATGAGCAGTTCTTC.

The rearrangement joins TRBV18 to TRBJ2-1, with D maybe TRBD2 (6 bases). Deletions cut 1 base from V and 13 bases from J, with 14 bases between. Germline CDR1 and CDR2: KGHSH and LQKENI. The CDR3 is 13 amino acids. CDR3 DNA sequence: TGTGCCAGCTCACCACTTCGCGGGGAGACCCAGTTCTTC. Translation gives CASSPLRGETQFF.

Regarding this clonotype: This may be a read error, as it is one base from a much larger clone. The chain carries TRBV7-2 and TRBJ2-3; D is possibly TRBD1 or TRBD2 (5 bases each). The V end was cut by 8 bases, the J end by 0 bases, with 15 bases between. This CDR3 comprises 15 residues. Germline V CDR1 and CDR2: SGHTA, FQGNSA. The CDR3 coding sequence is TGTGCCAGCGAAAAGAGGGGCGGGAGCACAGATACGCAGTATTTT. Its protein is CASEKRGGSTDTQYF.

The CDR3, as DNA: TGTGCCAGCAGCCAAGGGGCGAGACTAGCGGAACAAGAGACCCAGTTCTTC. Translating it yields CASSQGARLAEQETQFF. This rearrangement joins TRBV4-2 to TRBJ2-5; 9 bases line up with TRBD2. The tail of the sequence fits TRBJ2-1 better, so the J call may be wrong. The CDR3 covers 17 residues. Germline values: CDR1 LGHNA, CDR2 YNFKEQ.

The rearrangement links TRBV2 to TRBJ2-7, with D perhaps TRBD2 (6 bases). CDR3 length: 13 amino acids. In germline, CDR1 is SNHLY, CDR2 FYNNEI. V was cut by 9 bases and J by 3 bases, with 15 bases left in between. The CDR3 here is CASYGGKHYEQYF. In nucleotides, the CDR3 is TGTGCCAGTTACGGGGGAAAACACTACGAGCAGTACTTC.

A remark on this clonotype: The junction shows a germline mismatch at one end, possibly a read error. The V call is TRBV15, the J call TRBJ2-5; tentatively, D is TRBD1 (6 bases). Germline-derived CDR1 and CDR2 are LNHNV and YYDKDF (reference sequence). This CDR3 has 14 residues. CDR3 sequence: CATGRDRRGETQYF. The DNA for the CDR3 is TGTGCCACCGGCAGAGATCGCAGGGGAGAGACCCAGTACTTC.

The V and J genes are TRBV20-1 and TRBJ1-2; maybe TRBD1 (5 bases). This CDR3 has 16 amino acids. Trimming took 5 bases from V and 0 from J, leaving 19 bases between them. Germline CDR1 reads DFQATT; CDR2 reads SNEGSKA (reference sequence). CDR3 sequence reads: CSAVLGRTYSNYGYTF. DNA for the CDR3: TGCAGTGCTGTCCTTGGGAGGACATATTCTAACTATGGCTACACCTTC.

The chain has TRBV7-9 and TRBJ2-1; D gene unclear. Germline V gene sequence: CDR1 SEHNR, CDR2 FQNEAQ (reference sequence). V was cut by 5 bases and J by 2 bases, with 13 bases left in between. The CDR3 totals 15 residues. The CDR3 loop reads CASSPRFGTYNEQFF. The CDR3 DNA reads as TGTGCCAGCAGCCCCCGATTTGGAACCTACAATGAGCAGTTCTTC.